This T cell receptor beta chain was documented in a study of OX40 agonist ivuxolimab in advanced cancers. Study context: Every 2 weeks, patients got intravenous ivuxolimab at one of six dose levels (0.01-10 mg/kg). Anti-PD-1, anti-PD-L1 or anti-CTLA-4 therapy given earlier was allowed, and roughly 38% had some. Partial responses occurred in Three dose-escalation patients, one with hepatocellular carcinoma and two with cutaneous melanoma. The study, taken as a whole, reports: Antigen specificity was not determined for the expanded peripheral T cells.

As concerns this clone: Its antigen is unknown.

This CDR3 contains 13 residues. Germline lookup yields CDR1 KGHSH and CDR2 LQKENI. V was trimmed by 3 bases and J by 3 bases, leaving 9 bases between them. Clones were sequenced by immunoSEQ multiplex PCR, and TCRdb holds only the in-frame ones, with some missing. The table lists about 93,000 clones, under 95% of them singletons. The sequenced sample was CD4+ or CD8+ T cells sorted from blood, obtained in a trial of the OX40 agonist ivuxolimab. The sequence derives from an adult with an advanced solid tumor such as melanoma, head and neck, liver or kidney cancer. The V gene is TRBV18, the J gene TRBJ2-7; D gene ambiguous. CDR3 bases: TGTGCCAGCTCACCCCAAGTGGGCTACGAGCAGTACTTC. The encoded protein is CASSPQVGYEQYF.